These T cell receptor beta chains were read from a single sample in a study of blood T cell repertoires in COVID-19. The table came from immunoSEQ multiplex PCR; TCRdb's copy has only in-frame clones and leaves some out. The data show about 400,000 clones, with 87% seen just once and roughly 1.8% held by the top ten. The sample consisted of PBMCs or T cells enriched from blood (not recorded which). The receptors stem from a woman younger than 30 with acute COVID-19. The CDR3 runs from the conserved cysteine through the conserved F or W. The D gene is left open where the match is weak. Rows may omit the clone size; those that give it use once, few, many or a size class.

>TRBV4-3|TRBJ2-2|few|TRBD1
TGCGCCAGCAGCCAAGGTACAGGGGGTAACACCGGGGAGCTGTTTTTT
CASSQGTGGNTGELFF
>TRBV30|TRBJ2-1|once|-
TGTGCCGGAAGTCAGGGGAGAATATTGAATGAGCAGTTCTTC
CAGSQGRILNEQFF
>TRBV7-9|TRBJ2-7|-|TRBD2
TGTGCCAGCAGCCCTCGGAGGGAGGGAGGCGAGCAGTACTTC
CASSPRREGGEQYF
>TRBV7-6|TRBJ2-2|-|-
TGTGCCAGCAGCTTAAGAGGGATGGACACCGGGGAGCTGTTTTTT
CASSLRGMDTGELFF
>TRBV28|TRBJ2-2|-|-
TGTGCCACCCTGGGCCCTAACACCGGGGAGCTGTTTTTT
CATLGPNTGELFF
>TRBV5-4|TRBJ1-3|-|-
TGTGCCAGCAGCTTGGCTCCTACGCAATCTGGAAACACCATATATTTT
CASSLAPTQSGNTIYF
>TRBV23-1|TRBJ1-6|-|TRBD1
TGCGCCAGCAGTCAATCGTCGGACAGGAGCAATTCACCCCTCCACTTT
CASSQSSDRSNSPLHF
>TRBV27|TRBJ2-7|-|-
TGTGCCAGCAGTTTGTTACAGGAAAGCTCCTACGAGCAGTACTTC
CASSLLQESSYEQYF
>TRBV4-3|TRBJ1-1|-|-
TGCGCCAGCAGCCAAGCCCCGGACAGATTGAACACTGAAGCTTTCTTT
CASSQAPDRLNTEAFF
>TRBV19|TRBJ1-6|-|-
TGTGCCAGTAATACGGACGGGAAGAGAGGTTCACCCCTCCACTTT
CASNTDGKRGSPLHF
>TRBV10-3|TRBJ2-1|-|-
TGTGCCATCAGTGCGGAAACAGCAGAGCAGTTCTTC
CAISAETAEQFF
>TRBV7-8|TRBJ1-5|few|-
TGTGCCAGCAGCTTATCGGGGGGCAATCAGCCCCAGCATTTT
CASSLSGGNQPQHF
>TRBV27|TRBJ1-4|-|TRBD1
TGTGCCAGCAGCACTACAGGGGTGGCGGAAAAACTGTTTTTT
CASSTTGVAEKLFF
>TRBV5-8|TRBJ2-1|-|TRBD2
TGTGCCAGCAGCTTTGGGACTAGCGGGGGGCAGTTCTTC
CASSFGTSGGQFF
>TRBV28|TRBJ1-1|once|TRBD1
TGTGCCAGCACCCCGGACAGGGCGAACACTGAAGCTTTCTTT
CASTPDRANTEAFF
>TRBV6-5|TRBJ1-5|once|-
TGTGCCAGCAGTTTCCGACCGGAGGATCAGCCCCAGCATTTT
CASSFRPEDQPQHF
>TRBV7-2|TRBJ2-7|-|TRBD2
TGTGCCAGCAGCGAGCGGGGGTACCCCTACGAGCAGTACTTC
CASSERGYPYEQYF
>TRBV20-1|TRBJ2-7|-|-
TGCAGTGCTAGTCGTCCGAGACACTACGAGCAGTACTTC
CSASRPRHYEQYF
>TRBV12-5|TRBJ2-1|-|TRBD2
TGTGCTAGTGCTTTTGGGGGGGGAAGCTCCTACAATGAGCAGTTCTTC
CASAFGGGSSYNEQFF
>TRBV3-1/TRBV3-2|TRBJ2-5|once|TRBD2
TGTGCCAGCAGCCAAGATCCTAGCGGGGCCGAGACCCAGTACTTC
CASSQDPSGAETQYF
>TRBV19|TRBJ1-2|-|TRBD1
TGTGCCAGTAACCCAGGTCAGGGGGCGGTCTATGGCTACACCTTC
CASNPGQGAVYGYTF
>TRBV2|TRBJ2-7|-|-
TGTGCCAGCAGCTATGGACTCTACGAGCAGTACTTC
CASSYGLYEQYF